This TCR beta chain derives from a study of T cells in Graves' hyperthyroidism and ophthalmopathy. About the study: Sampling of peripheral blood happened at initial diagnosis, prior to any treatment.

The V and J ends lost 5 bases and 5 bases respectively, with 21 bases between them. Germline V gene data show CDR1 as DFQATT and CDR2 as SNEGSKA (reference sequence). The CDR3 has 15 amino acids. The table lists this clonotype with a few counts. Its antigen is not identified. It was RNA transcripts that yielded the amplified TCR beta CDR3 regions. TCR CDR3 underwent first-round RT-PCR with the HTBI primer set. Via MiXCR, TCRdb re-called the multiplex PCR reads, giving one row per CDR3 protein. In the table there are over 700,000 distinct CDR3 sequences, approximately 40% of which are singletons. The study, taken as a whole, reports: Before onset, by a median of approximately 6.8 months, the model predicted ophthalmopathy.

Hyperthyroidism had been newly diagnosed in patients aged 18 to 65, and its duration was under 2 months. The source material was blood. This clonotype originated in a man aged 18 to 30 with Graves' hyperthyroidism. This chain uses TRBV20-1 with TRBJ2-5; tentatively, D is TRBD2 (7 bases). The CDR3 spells CSADDWEKGGETQYF. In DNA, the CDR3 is TGCAGTGCTGACGATTGGGAAAAGGGGGGGGAGACCCAGTACTTC.